This T cell receptor beta chain was captured in a study of T cell responses to AZD1222 COVID-19 vaccine. Study findings and constraints: There were mostly white British donors and more females than males, and clonal diversity was possibly underestimated. All repertoire sampling was performed exclusively after the peak T cell response. CD4 TCRs covered the whole spike, strongest at regions 160-218 and 743-854.

Germline CDR1 reads LNHNV; CDR2 reads YYDKDF (reference sequence). Trimming left V 4 bases short and J 0 bases short, with 10 bases between. This CDR3 region has 15 residues. Generated by immunoSEQ multiplex PCR, the TCRdb table keeps only in-frame clones and is missing some. Of about 170,000 clones in the sample, about 92% were seen once. About this clone itself: Antigen specificity is unknown.

The chain is built from TRBV15 and TRBJ2-1; D might be TRBD1 (5 bases). The sample in question was peripheral blood, obtained on day 0 of AZD1222 vaccination. The receptor was isolated from an adult in good health. In DNA, the CDR3 is TGTGCCACCAGCACCCGACAGAGCTCCTACAATGAGCAGTTCTTC. This codes for CATSTRQSSYNEQFF.